The rows below give T cell receptor beta chains drawn from one sample of a study of T cells after posttransplantation cyclophosphamide. Libraries were prepared by immunoSEQ multiplex PCR; TCRdb keeps only in-frame clonotypes and omits some of them. This table holds 15,000 to 20,000 clones, roughly 92% found once. The specimen comprised CD4+ T cells sorted from blood, sampled after allogeneic stem cell transplant with posttransplant cyclophosphamide. The receptors here all came from a male patient aged 60-70 years who received an allogeneic stem cell transplant from a related donor and was CMV-positive. Some of the T cells might come from the graft donor. CDR3s include the opening cysteine and the closing phenylalanine or tryptophan. D genes are given only for firm matches. The size of a clone is reported for some rows only, either as once, few or many, or as a class for expanded clones.

v_gene: TRBV28
d_gene: TRBD2
abundance: -
j_gene: TRBJ2-7
CDR3aa: CATRGGALDEQYF
CDR3nt: TGTGCCACCCGGGGGGGGGCTCTCGACGAGCAGTACTTC

v_gene: TRBV6-5
d_gene: -
abundance: -
j_gene: TRBJ1-1
CDR3aa: CASSSQMNTEAFF
CDR3nt: TGTGCCAGCAGTTCCCAAATGAACACTGAAGCTTTCTTT

v_gene: TRBV5-4
d_gene: TRBD1
abundance: once
j_gene: TRBJ1-2
CDR3aa: CASSRPGQGNYGYTF
CDR3nt: TGTGCCAGCAGCCGGCCGGGACAGGGAAACTATGGCTACACCTTC

v_gene: TRBV18
d_gene: TRBD1
abundance: -
j_gene: TRBJ2-7
CDR3aa: CASSPGTASYEQYF
CDR3nt: TGTGCCAGCTCCCCAGGGACAGCCTCCTACGAGCAGTACTTC

v_gene: TRBV19
d_gene: -
abundance: -
j_gene: TRBJ2-5
CDR3aa: CASKPITGSEGTQYF
CDR3nt: TGTGCCAGTAAACCGATAACAGGGTCCGAGGGGACCCAGTACTTC

v_gene: TRBV7-2
d_gene: -
abundance: -
j_gene: TRBJ2-1
CDR3aa: CASRRSRGADNEQFF
CDR3nt: TGTGCCAGCAGGAGGAGCCGGGGGGCCGACAATGAGCAGTTCTTC

v_gene: TRBV7-2
d_gene: -
abundance: -
j_gene: TRBJ1-5
CDR3aa: CASSLGGQAFNQPQHF
CDR3nt: TGTGCCAGCAGCTTAGGGGGACAAGCCTTCAATCAGCCCCAGCATTTT

v_gene: TRBV11-3
d_gene: TRBD1
abundance: -
j_gene: TRBJ2-7
CDR3aa: CASSPGQGITYEQYF
CDR3nt: TGTGCCAGCAGCCCGGGACAGGGGATAACTTACGAGCAGTACTTC

v_gene: TRBV7-2
d_gene: -
abundance: -
j_gene: TRBJ2-7
CDR3aa: CASSLYGVGQYF
CDR3nt: TGTGCCAGCAGCTTATACGGGGTTGGGCAGTACTTC

v_gene: TRBV7-2
d_gene: -
abundance: -
j_gene: TRBJ1-2
CDR3aa: CASSLASSTGYGYTF
CDR3nt: TGTGCCAGCAGCTTAGCGTCTTCTACAGGCTATGGCTACACCTTC

v_gene: TRBV19
d_gene: TRBD2
abundance: -
j_gene: TRBJ2-2
CDR3aa: CASIRTSGGLTGELFF
CDR3nt: TGTGCCAGTATCCGGACTAGCGGGGGCCTCACCGGGGAGCTGTTTTTT

v_gene: TRBV27
d_gene: TRBD1
abundance: once
j_gene: TRBJ2-7
CDR3aa: CASSSTGGSGEQYF
CDR3nt: TGTGCCAGCAGCTCGACAGGGGGCTCAGGCGAGCAGTACTTC

v_gene: TRBV6-5
d_gene: -
abundance: -
j_gene: TRBJ1-5
CDR3aa: CASSYGMGLQPQHF
CDR3nt: TGTGCCAGCAGTTACGGGATGGGGCTACAGCCCCAGCATTTT

v_gene: TRBV30
d_gene: TRBD1
abundance: -
j_gene: TRBJ2-5
CDR3aa: CAWTRQGGQETQYF
CDR3nt: TGTGCCTGGACCCGACAGGGGGGACAAGAGACCCAGTACTTC

v_gene: TRBV6-6
d_gene: TRBD1
abundance: -
j_gene: TRBJ2-2
CDR3aa: CASSPGQGNTGELFF
CDR3nt: TGTGCCAGCAGCCCGGGACAGGGGAACACCGGGGAGCTGTTTTTT

v_gene: TRBV19
d_gene: TRBD1
abundance: -
j_gene: TRBJ1-3
CDR3aa: CASRDRGMGRGNTIYF
CDR3nt: TGTGCCAGCCGGGACAGGGGGATGGGACGTGGAAACACCATATATTTT

v_gene: TRBV5-1
d_gene: TRBD1
abundance: -
j_gene: TRBJ2-7
CDR3aa: CASSFLEGATYEQYF
CDR3nt: TGCGCCAGCAGCTTCCTTGAGGGGGCCACCTACGAGCAGTACTTC

v_gene: TRBV10-3
d_gene: TRBD1
abundance: -
j_gene: TRBJ2-1
CDR3aa: CAISITGTADEQFF
CDR3nt: TGTGCCATCAGCATAACCGGGACAGCCGATGAGCAGTTCTTC

v_gene: TRBV7-8
d_gene: TRBD1
abundance: -
j_gene: TRBJ2-7
CDR3aa: CASSLGRDRPSYEQYF
CDR3nt: TGTGCCAGCAGCTTAGGGAGGGACAGGCCATCCTACGAGCAGTACTTC

v_gene: TRBV5-1
d_gene: -
abundance: -
j_gene: TRBJ2-5
CDR3aa: CASSLGTKQETQYF
CDR3nt: TGCGCCAGCAGCCTCGGGACAAAACAAGAGACCCAGTACTTC

v_gene: TRBV5-1
d_gene: TRBD1
abundance: -
j_gene: TRBJ1-1
CDR3aa: CASGLHGQGFTEAFF
CDR3nt: TGCGCCAGCGGGCTTCATGGACAGGGGTTCACTGAAGCTTTCTTT

v_gene: TRBV7-9
d_gene: -
abundance: once
j_gene: TRBJ2-7
CDR3aa: CASSLVRGTPHEQYF
CDR3nt: TGTGCCAGCAGCTTAGTCCGGGGGACCCCACACGAGCAGTACTTC

v_gene: TRBV6-5
d_gene: TRBD2
abundance: -
j_gene: TRBJ2-1
CDR3aa: CASTLAGAGVNEQFF
CDR3nt: TGTGCCAGCACTCTAGCGGGGGCCGGGGTTAATGAGCAGTTCTTC

v_gene: TRBV9
d_gene: -
abundance: once
j_gene: TRBJ2-3
CDR3aa: CASSVGGASATDTQYF
CDR3nt: TGTGCCAGCAGCGTGGGGGGGGCCTCCGCCACAGATACGCAGTATTTT

v_gene: TRBV11-2
d_gene: -
abundance: -
j_gene: TRBJ2-1
CDR3aa: CASSLDRVGEQFF
CDR3nt: TGTGCCAGCAGCTTAGACAGGGTCGGTGAGCAGTTCTTC

v_gene: TRBV19
d_gene: TRBD1
abundance: -
j_gene: TRBJ1-5
CDR3aa: CASKTGVNSNQPQHF
CDR3nt: TGTGCCAGTAAGACAGGGGTTAATAGCAATCAGCCCCAGCATTTT

v_gene: TRBV2
d_gene: TRBD1
abundance: few
j_gene: TRBJ1-6
CDR3aa: CASLLQGWNSPLHF
CDR3nt: TGTGCCAGTCTGCTACAGGGGTGGAATTCACCCCTCCACTTT

v_gene: TRBV9
d_gene: -
abundance: -
j_gene: TRBJ2-5
CDR3aa: CASSVPVEGVGWLGTQYF
CDR3nt: TGTGCCAGCAGCGTCCCAGTTGAGGGGGTGGGATGGTTGGGCACCCAGTACTTC

v_gene: TRBV6-5
d_gene: -
abundance: -
j_gene: TRBJ2-5
CDR3aa: CASSYSSTQETQYF
CDR3nt: TGTGCCAGCAGTTACTCGTCCACACAAGAGACCCAGTACTTC

v_gene: TRBV6-5
d_gene: TRBD1
abundance: -
j_gene: TRBJ1-3
CDR3aa: CAIRPTGLTGNTIYF
CDR3nt: TGTGCCATCCGACCGACAGGGTTGACTGGAAACACCATATATTTT

v_gene: TRBV7-2
d_gene: TRBD1
abundance: -
j_gene: TRBJ1-4
CDR3aa: CASSAGQGRSSNEKLFF
CDR3nt: TGTGCCAGCAGCGCGGGACAGGGCCGTTCCTCTAATGAAAAACTGTTTTTT

v_gene: TRBV5-5
d_gene: -
abundance: -
j_gene: TRBJ1-1
CDR3aa: CASSLHEVNTEAFF
CDR3nt: TGTGCCAGCAGCTTGCACGAGGTGAACACTGAAGCTTTCTTT

v_gene: TRBV5-1
d_gene: TRBD2
abundance: -
j_gene: TRBJ2-3
CDR3aa: CASRRSGGTSDTQYF
CDR3nt: TGCGCCAGCCGCCGTAGCGGGGGGACCTCAGATACGCAGTATTTT

v_gene: TRBV5-4
d_gene: -
abundance: -
j_gene: TRBJ1-1
CDR3aa: CASSPTGMNTEAFF
CDR3nt: TGTGCCAGCAGCCCAACAGGAATGAACACTGAAGCTTTCTTT

v_gene: TRBV9
d_gene: TRBD2
abundance: -
j_gene: TRBJ2-2
CDR3aa: CASSPLAGGTGELFF
CDR3nt: TGTGCCAGCAGCCCACTAGCGGGGGGGACCGGGGAGCTGTTTTTT

v_gene: TRBV7-3
d_gene: -
abundance: -
j_gene: TRBJ1-4
CDR3aa: CASSPGHSTNEKLFF
CDR3nt: TGTGCCAGCAGCCCGGGACACTCAACTAATGAAAAACTGTTTTTT

v_gene: TRBV7-9
d_gene: TRBD1
abundance: -
j_gene: TRBJ1-2
CDR3aa: CASSAETGGYGYTF
CDR3nt: TGTGCCAGCAGCGCTGAGACAGGGGGGTATGGCTACACCTTC

v_gene: TRBV4-1
d_gene: -
abundance: -
j_gene: TRBJ2-3
CDR3aa: CASSQGWGEGTDTQYF
CDR3nt: TGCGCCAGCAGCCAAGGATGGGGTGAGGGTACAGATACGCAGTATTTT

v_gene: TRBV4-1
d_gene: TRBD2
abundance: -
j_gene: TRBJ2-3
CDR3aa: CASKGSGADTQYF
CDR3nt: TGCGCCAGCAAAGGTAGCGGGGCGGATACGCAGTATTTT

v_gene: TRBV18
d_gene: TRBD1
abundance: -
j_gene: TRBJ1-1
CDR3aa: CASSRVGQGALDTEAFF
CDR3nt: TGTGCCAGCTCACGGGTGGGGCAGGGGGCTCTGGACACTGAAGCTTTCTTT

v_gene: TRBV2
d_gene: -
abundance: few
j_gene: TRBJ2-6
CDR3aa: CASGADANVLTF
CDR3nt: TGTGCCAGTGGGGCAGACGCCAACGTCCTGACTTTC

v_gene: TRBV28
d_gene: TRBD1
abundance: -
j_gene: TRBJ2-7
CDR3aa: CASLGTGDVYEQYF
CDR3nt: TGTGCCAGCCTTGGGACAGGGGATGTCTACGAGCAGTACTTC

v_gene: TRBV28
d_gene: -
abundance: -
j_gene: TRBJ1-3
CDR3aa: CASTQPGGSSGNTIYF
CDR3nt: TGTGCCAGCACCCAACCGGGGGGCAGCTCTGGAAACACCATATATTTT

v_gene: TRBV5-1
d_gene: -
abundance: -
j_gene: TRBJ1-5
CDR3aa: CASSPLTGSNQPQHF
CDR3nt: TGCGCCAGCAGCCCCCTGACGGGTAGCAATCAGCCCCAGCATTTT

v_gene: TRBV7-8
d_gene: -
abundance: -
j_gene: TRBJ2-1
CDR3aa: CASTPTRQRNNEQFF
CDR3nt: TGTGCCAGCACCCCTACTAGGCAGCGGAACAATGAGCAGTTCTTC